Shown below are 10 T cell receptor beta chains from a single sample sequenced in a study of blood T cell repertoires in COVID-19. The method was immunoSEQ multiplex PCR; TCRdb's version includes in-frame clones alone and lacks a portion of them. The table includes roughly 400,000 clones, 80% to 90% detected once. Specimen: PBMCs or T cells enriched from blood (not recorded which). These receptors all come from a woman aged 50 to 60 who had recovered from COVID-19.

This chain connects TRBV10-2 to TRBJ2-1; TRBD2 might be the D (5 bases). CDR1 is WSHSY and CDR2 is SAAADI in the germline V gene. V lost 3 bases to trimming and J lost 6 bases, with 21 bases between them. This CDR3 contains 17 residues. The CDR3 DNA sequence: TGCGCCAGCAGTGAAAGGCTCAGCCCCCTCGGGATCAATGAGCAGTTCTTC. Translated, it gives CASSERLSPLGINEQFF.

This clone was detected only a few times. The chain is built from TRBV5-5 and TRBJ1-1, with D maybe TRBD1 (6 bases). The CDR3 is made up of 15 amino acids. Germline V gene sequence: CDR1 SGHKS, CDR2 YYEKEE (reference sequence). V shed 4 bases and J shed 3 bases, with 16 bases lying between them. The DNA for the CDR3 is TGTGCCAGCAGCGGGGAACAGGGTATCGACACTGAAGCTTTCTTT. Protein sequence: CASSGEQGIDTEAFF.

A few counts support this clone. J is TRBJ1-4 and V is TRBV12-3 or TRBV12-4; D unresolved. CDR3 length equals 12 residues. V dropped 7 bases and J dropped 0 bases, with 3 bases sitting between them. CDR3 residues: CASTATNEKLFF. CDR3 in DNA: TGTGCCAGCACCGCAACTAATGAAAAACTGTTTTTT.

The J gene is TRBJ1-1, the V gene TRBV2, with D possibly matching TRBD1 (5 bases). The CDR3 covers 14 residues. Germline V CDR1 and CDR2: SNHLY, FYNNEI. Trimming took 2 bases from V and 6 from J, leaving 13 bases between them. In DNA, the CDR3 is TGTGCCAGCAGTGAATACATCAGGGCCCCTGAAGCTTTCTTT. As protein: CASSEYIRAPEAFF. The full variable domain, in which reference TRBV2 and TRBJ1-1 provide the parts outside the CDR3, is EPEVTQTPSHQVTQMGQEVILRCVPISNHLYFYWYRQILGQKVEFLVSFYNNEISEKSEIFDDQFSVERPDGSNFTLKIRSTKLEDSAMYFCASSEYIRAPEAFFGQGTRLTVV.

The chain uses TRBV7-2 and TRBJ1-2; TRBD1 matches 7 bases. From germline, CDR1 is SGHTA and CDR2 FQGNSA. The CDR3 runs to 14 residues. With V trimmed by 5 bases and J by 8 bases, 11 bases remained unmatched. The CDR3 nucleotides are TGTGCCAGCAGCACCCGACAGGGTGGATGGGGCTACACCTTC. Its protein is CASSTRQGGWGYTF.

The V and J genes are TRBV5-4 and TRBJ1-2; D unclear. V lost 0 bases to trimming and J lost 1 base, with 16 bases between them. Germline CDR1 reads SGHNT; CDR2 reads YYREEE (reference sequence). The CDR3 covers 17 residues. The CDR3 DNA sequence: TGTGCCAGCAGCTTGGCCGCGGGGAGGGATAGTAACTATGGCTACACCTTC. Amino acid sequence: CASSLAAGRDSNYGYTF.

This chain links TRBV6-6 with TRBJ1-6; 7 bases are shared with TRBD1. CDR1 and CDR2 from the germline V gene are MNHNY and SVGAGI (reference sequence). This CDR3 has 14 residues. V shed 6 bases, J shed 6 bases, and the junction held 5 bases outside the gene matches. The DNA of the CDR3 is TGTGCCAGCAGGAACAGGGGCTCTAATTCACCCCTCCACTTT. It specifies CASRNRGSNSPLHF.

This clone occurred once. This chain links TRBV6-5 with TRBJ2-7; TRBD1 is a possible D gene (5 bases). The CDR3 totals 13 residues. V lost 6 bases and J lost 0, with 9 bases in between. Germline loops: CDR1 MNHEY, CDR2 SVGAGI. The CDR3 region has the DNA TGTGCCAGCAGGACAGAGAGCTCCTACGAGCAGTACTTC. This sequence encodes CASRTESSYEQYF.

V and J are TRBV7-9 and TRBJ2-1; possible D gene TRBD1, 6 bases. V lost 4 bases to trimming and J lost 3 bases, with 16 bases between them. In germline, CDR1 is SEHNR, CDR2 FQNEAQ (reference sequence). The length of the CDR3 is 16 residues. In DNA form, the CDR3 reads TGTGCCAGCAGCTCCGGTTTCTCAGGGGTCTACAATGAGCAGTTCTTC. Translated: CASSSGFSGVYNEQFF.

The chain employs TRBV2 and TRBJ1-5, with D possibly matching TRBD1 (5 bases). Looked up from germline, CDR1 is SNHLY and CDR2 is FYNNEI. V gave up 6 bases and J gave up 1 base, with 13 bases separating them. CDR3 size: 15 residues. CDR3 nucleotides: TGTGCCAGCAGGTCGGGGACTGTAAGCAATCAGCCCCAGCATTTT. Its protein is CASRSGTVSNQPQHF.